Detailed here is one TCR beta chain. Germline CDR1 SGHVS, CDR2 FNYEAQ. This CDR3 contains 19 residues. With 0 bases clipped from V and 6 bases from J, the junction kept 9 bases outside the gene matches. Profiling relied on immunoSEQ multiplex PCR, and the TCRdb table lists in-frame clones only, not all of them. The profile shows roughly 16,000 clones, 59% of them singletons. This sample is part of a study of graft-versus-host responses after intestinal transplantation. Across the study: Anti-thymocyte globulin induction was given to all recipients, followed by tacrolimus and steroids for roughly 3 years.

Both intraepithelial and lamina propria lymphocytes were released by processing graft tissue. The specimen was ileum tissue, collected 524 days after transplant. This sequence joins TRBV7-6 and TRBJ2-3, with 16 bases fitting TRBD2. This clonotype originated in a human patient who received an intestinal transplant, so some T cells may come from the graft donor. The CDR3 sequence is CASSLARGLAGGPLDTQYF. The CDR3 bases are TGTGCCAGCAGCTTAGCGCGGGGACTAGCGGGGGGGCCGTTGGATACGCAGTATTTT.